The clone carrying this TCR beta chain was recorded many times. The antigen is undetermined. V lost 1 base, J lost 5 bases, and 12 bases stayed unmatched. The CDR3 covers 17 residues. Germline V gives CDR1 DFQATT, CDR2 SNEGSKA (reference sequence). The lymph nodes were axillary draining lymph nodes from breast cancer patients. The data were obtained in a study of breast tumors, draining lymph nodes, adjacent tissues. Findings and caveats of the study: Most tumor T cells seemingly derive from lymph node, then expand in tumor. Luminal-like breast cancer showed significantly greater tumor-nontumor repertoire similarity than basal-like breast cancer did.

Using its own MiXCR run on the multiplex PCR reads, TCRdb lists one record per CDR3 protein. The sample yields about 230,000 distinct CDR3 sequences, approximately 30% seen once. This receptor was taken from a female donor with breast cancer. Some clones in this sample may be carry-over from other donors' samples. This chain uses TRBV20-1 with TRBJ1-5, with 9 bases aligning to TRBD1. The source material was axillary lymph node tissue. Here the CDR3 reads CSARGGQGQGFYQPQHF. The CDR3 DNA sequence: TGCAGTGCTAGAGGGGGCCAGGGACAGGGCTTCTATCAGCCCCAGCATTTT.